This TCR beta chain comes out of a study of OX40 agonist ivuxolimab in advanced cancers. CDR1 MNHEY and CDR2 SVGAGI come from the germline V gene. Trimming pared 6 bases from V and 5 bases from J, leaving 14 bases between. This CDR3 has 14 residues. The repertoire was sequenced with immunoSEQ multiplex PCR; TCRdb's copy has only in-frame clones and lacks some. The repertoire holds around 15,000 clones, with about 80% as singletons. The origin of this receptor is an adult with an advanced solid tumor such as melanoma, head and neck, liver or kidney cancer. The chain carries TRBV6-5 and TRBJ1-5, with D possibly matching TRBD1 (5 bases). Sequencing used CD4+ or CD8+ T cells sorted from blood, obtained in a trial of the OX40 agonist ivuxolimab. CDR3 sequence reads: CASSSTGTHQPQHF. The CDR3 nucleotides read TGTGCCAGCAGCTCAACCGGGACCCATCAGCCCCAGCATTTT.